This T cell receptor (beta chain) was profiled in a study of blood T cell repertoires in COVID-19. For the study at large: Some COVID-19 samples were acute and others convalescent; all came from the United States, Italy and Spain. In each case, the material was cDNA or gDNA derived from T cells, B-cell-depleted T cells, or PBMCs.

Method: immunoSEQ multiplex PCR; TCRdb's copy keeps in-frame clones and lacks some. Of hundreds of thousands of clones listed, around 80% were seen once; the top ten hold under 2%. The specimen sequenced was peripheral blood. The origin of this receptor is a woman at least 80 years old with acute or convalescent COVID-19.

The DNA for the CDR3 is TGTGCCAGCAGCGTGGACAGTTACCGCTACACCTTC. Translated: CASSVDSYRYTF. The chain combines TRBV7-8 with TRBJ1-2, with D perhaps TRBD1 (6 bases). Germline CDR1 reads SGHVS; CDR2 reads FQNEAQ. The CDR3 length is 12 residues. V gave up 5 bases and J gave up 9 bases, with 13 bases separating them.